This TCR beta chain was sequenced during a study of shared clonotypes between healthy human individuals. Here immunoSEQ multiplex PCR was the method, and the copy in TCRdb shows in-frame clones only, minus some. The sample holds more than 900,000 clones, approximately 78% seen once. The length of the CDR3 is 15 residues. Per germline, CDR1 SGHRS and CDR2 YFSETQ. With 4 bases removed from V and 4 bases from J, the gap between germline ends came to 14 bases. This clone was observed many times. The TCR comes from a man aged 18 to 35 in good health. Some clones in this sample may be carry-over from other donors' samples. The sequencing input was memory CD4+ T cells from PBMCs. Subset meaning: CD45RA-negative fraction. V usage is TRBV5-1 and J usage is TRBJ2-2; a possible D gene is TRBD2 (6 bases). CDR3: CASSPGTFFTGELFF. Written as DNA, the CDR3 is TGCGCCAGCAGCCCCGGGACTTTTTTCACCGGGGAGCTGTTTTTT. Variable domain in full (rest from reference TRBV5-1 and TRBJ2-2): KAGVTQTPRYLIKTRGQQVTLSCSPISGHRSVSWYQQTPGQGLQFLFEYFSETQRNKGNFPGRFSGRQFSNSRSEMNVSTLELGDSALYLCASSPGTFFTGELFFGEGSRLTVL.